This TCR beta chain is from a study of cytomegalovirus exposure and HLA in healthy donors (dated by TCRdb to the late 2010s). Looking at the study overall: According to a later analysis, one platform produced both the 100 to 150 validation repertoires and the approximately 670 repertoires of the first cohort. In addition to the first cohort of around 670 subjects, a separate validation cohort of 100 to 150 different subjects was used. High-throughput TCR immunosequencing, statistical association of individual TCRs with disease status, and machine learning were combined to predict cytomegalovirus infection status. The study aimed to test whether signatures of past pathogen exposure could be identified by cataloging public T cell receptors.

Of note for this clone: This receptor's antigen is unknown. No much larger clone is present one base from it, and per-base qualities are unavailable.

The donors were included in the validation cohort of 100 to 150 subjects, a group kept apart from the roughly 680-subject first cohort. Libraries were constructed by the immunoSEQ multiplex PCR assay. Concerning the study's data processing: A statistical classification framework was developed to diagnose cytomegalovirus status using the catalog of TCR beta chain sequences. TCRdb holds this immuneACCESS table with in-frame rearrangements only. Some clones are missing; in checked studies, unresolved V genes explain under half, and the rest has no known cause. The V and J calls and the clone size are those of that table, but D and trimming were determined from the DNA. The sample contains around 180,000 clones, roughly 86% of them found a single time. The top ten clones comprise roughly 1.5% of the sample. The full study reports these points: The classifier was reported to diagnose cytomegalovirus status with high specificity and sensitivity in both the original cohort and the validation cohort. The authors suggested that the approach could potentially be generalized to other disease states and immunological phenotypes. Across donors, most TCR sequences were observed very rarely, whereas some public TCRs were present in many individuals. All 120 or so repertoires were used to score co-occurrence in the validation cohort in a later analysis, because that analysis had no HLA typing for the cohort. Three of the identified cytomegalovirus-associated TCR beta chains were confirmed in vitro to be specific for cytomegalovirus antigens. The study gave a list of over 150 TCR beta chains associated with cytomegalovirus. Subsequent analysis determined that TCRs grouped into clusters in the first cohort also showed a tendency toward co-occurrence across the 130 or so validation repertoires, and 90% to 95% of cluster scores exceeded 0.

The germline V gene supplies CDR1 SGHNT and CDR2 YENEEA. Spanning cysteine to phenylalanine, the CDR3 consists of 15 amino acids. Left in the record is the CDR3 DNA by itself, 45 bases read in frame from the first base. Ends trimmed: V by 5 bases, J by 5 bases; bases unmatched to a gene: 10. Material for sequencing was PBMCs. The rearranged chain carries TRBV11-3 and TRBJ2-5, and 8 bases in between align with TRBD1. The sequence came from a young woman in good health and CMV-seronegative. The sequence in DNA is TGTGCCAGCAGCCCAGGACAGGGAGAATCGGAGACCCAGTACTTC. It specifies CASSPGQGESETQYF.